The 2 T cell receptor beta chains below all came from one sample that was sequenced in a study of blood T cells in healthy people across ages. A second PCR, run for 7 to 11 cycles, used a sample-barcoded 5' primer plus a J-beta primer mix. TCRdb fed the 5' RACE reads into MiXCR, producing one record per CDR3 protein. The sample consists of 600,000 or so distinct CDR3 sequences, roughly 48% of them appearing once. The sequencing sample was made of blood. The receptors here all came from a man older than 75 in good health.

The CDR3 nucleotides read TGTGCCAGCAGCGCCCCCACCGGGACTAGCGGGGGAGTGAACACCGGGGAGCTGTTTTTT. Amino acids: CASSAPTGTSGGVNTGELFF. V gene TRBV9 combines with J gene TRBJ2-2; 14 nucleotides agree with TRBD2. CDR1 and CDR2 from the germline V gene are SGDLS and YYNGEE. The CDR3 loop spans 20 amino acids. Unmatched junction bases numbered 11, after V lost 3 bases and J lost 1 base.

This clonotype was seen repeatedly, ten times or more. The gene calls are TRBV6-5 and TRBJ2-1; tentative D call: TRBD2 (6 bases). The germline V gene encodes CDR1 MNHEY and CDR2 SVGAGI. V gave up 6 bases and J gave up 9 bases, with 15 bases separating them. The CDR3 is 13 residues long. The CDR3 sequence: CASSSALGGEQFF. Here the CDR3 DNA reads TGTGCCAGCAGCAGTGCCCTCGGGGGTGAGCAGTTCTTC.